These 17 T cell receptor beta chains came from one sample sequenced in a study of blood T cell repertoires in COVID-19. Some clones are missing from TCRdb's copy, which holds only in-frame ones; the method was immunoSEQ multiplex PCR. The table has 40,000 to 45,000 clones, about 90% seen once. The source material was peripheral blood. These receptors were obtained from a man aged 50 or older with active COVID-19.

V and J are TRBV10-1 and TRBJ2-3; 15 bases map to TRBD2. CDR1 WNHNN and CDR2 SYGVQD come from the germline V gene (reference sequence). J gave up 2 bases and V 5 bases, and 8 bases lay outside the gene matches. The CDR3 contains 18 residues. The CDR3 coding sequence is TGCGCCAGCAGTATGGGACTAGCGGGAGGCGTTAACACAGATACGCAGTATTTT. It translates to CASSMGLAGGVNTDTQYF.

This chain uses TRBV28 with TRBJ1-1; D gene unclear. Per the germline V gene, CDR1 is MDHEN and CDR2 is SYDVKM. The CDR3 has 14 amino acids. V lost 6 bases, J lost 4 bases, and 15 bases lay in between. The CDR3 DNA sequence: TGTGCCAGCAGCCGAAGCCCCGGAGGCACTGAAGCTTTCTTT. Protein: CASSRSPGGTEAFF.

The chain employs TRBV7-8 and TRBJ2-1, with a weak D call TRBD2 (6 bases). Germline V CDR1 and CDR2: SGHVS, FQNEAQ. The V end was cut by 5 bases, the J end by 6 bases, with 20 bases between. There are 16 residues in the CDR3. The CDR3 spells CASSITAGFGANEQFF. The CDR3 DNA is TGTGCCAGCAGCATCACGGCGGGGTTTGGGGCCAATGAGCAGTTCTTC. The full variable domain, rest sourced from reference TRBV7-8 and TRBJ2-1, is GAGVSQSPRYKVAKRGQDVALRCDPISGHVSLFWYQQALGQGPEFLTYFQNEAQLDKSGLPSDRFFAERPEGSVSTLKIQRTQQEDSAVYLCASSITAGFGANEQFFGPGTRLTVL.

V usage is TRBV6-1 and J usage is TRBJ1-5; D not certain. The V gene lost 2 bases and the J gene lost 4 bases, with 6 bases spanning the gap. Germline V gives CDR1 MNHNS, CDR2 SASEGT. The CDR3 runs to 13 residues. The CDR3 loop is CASSENGNQPQHF. The DNA of the CDR3 is TGTGCCAGCAGTGAAAACGGGAATCAGCCCCAGCATTTT.

In this sample, this clone turned up once. The chain couples TRBV6-5 to TRBJ2-1; 9 bases are shared with TRBD2. The CDR3 is made up of 13 amino acids. The V segment lost 6 bases and the J segment 13 bases; nucleotides outside the gene matches: 10. Germline values: CDR1 MNHEY, CDR2 SVGAGI. CDR3 loop: CASRPGREGSQFF. The CDR3 nucleotides are TGTGCCAGCAGGCCCGGGCGGGAGGGCTCCCAGTTCTTC.

In its sample, this clone was seen once. The rearrangement joins TRBV7-9 to TRBJ2-3; no reliable D call. V gave up 4 bases and J gave up 0 bases, with 2 bases separating them. This CDR3 contains 12 residues. Germline-derived CDR1 and CDR2 are SEHNR and FQNEAQ (reference sequence). The CDR3 sequence is CASSSSTDTQYF. DNA for the CDR3: TGTGCCAGCAGCTCAAGCACAGATACGCAGTATTTT. The full variable domain, in which reference TRBV7-9 and TRBJ2-3 provide the parts outside the CDR3, is DTGVSQNPRHKITKRGQNVTFRCDPISEHNRLYWYRQTLGQGPEFLTYFQNEAQLEKSRLLSDRFSAERPKGSFSTLEIQRTEQGDSAMYLCASSSSTDTQYFGPGTRLTVL.

This rearrangement joins TRBV30 to TRBJ1-5; D is ambiguous. Germline values: CDR1 GTSNPN, CDR2 SVGIG (reference sequence). The CDR3 is 14 amino acids. V lost 1 base and J 0 bases, leaving 7 bases between the germline ends. The CDR3 loop reads CAWSGVHSNQPQHF. CDR3 DNA: TGTGCCTGGAGTGGTGTCCATAGCAATCAGCCCCAGCATTTT. The complete variable domain, with remaining parts taken from reference TRBV30 and TRBJ1-5, reads SQTIHQWPATLVQPVGSPLSLECTVEGTSNPNLYWYRQAAGRGLQLLFYSVGIGQISSEVPQNLSASRPQDRQFILSSKKLLLSDSGFYLCAWSGVHSNQPQHFGDGTRLSIL.

The V gene is TRBV5-1, the J gene TRBJ2-3; D possibly corresponds to TRBD1 (5 bases). The CDR3 extends over 15 amino acids. CDR1 SGHRS and CDR2 YFSETQ come from the germline V gene. Trimming pared 4 bases from V and 2 bases from J, leaving 14 bases between. The DNA for the CDR3 is TGCGCCAGCAGCGAGGAGCCAGGGAACACAGATACGCAGTATTTT. Encoded protein: CASSEEPGNTDTQYF. Drawing the rest from reference TRBV5-1 and TRBJ2-3, the complete variable domain is KAGVTQTPRYLIKTRGQQVTLSCSPISGHRSVSWYQQTPGQGLQFLFEYFSETQRNKGNFPGRFSGRQFSNSRSEMNVSTLELGDSALYLCASSEEPGNTDTQYFGPGTRLTVL.

The genes are TRBV5-1 and TRBJ2-1, with TRBD1 matching over 8 bases. The trim removed 4 bases at V and 3 bases at J, leaving 6 bases unmatched. Germline V gene data show CDR1 as SGHRS and CDR2 as YFSETQ. CDR3 size: 15 residues. CDR3 bases: TGCGCCAGCAGCCCCCGGGACAGGATCTACAATGAGCAGTTCTTC. Its protein is CASSPRDRIYNEQFF.

The chain couples TRBV2 to TRBJ2-1, with D unresolved. The CDR3 is made up of 13 amino acids. V gave up 2 bases and J gave up 3 bases, with 5 bases separating them. Germline V CDR1 and CDR2: SNHLY, FYNNEI. CDR3 DNA: TGTGCCAGCAGTGAAAGAGGCTACAATGAGCAGTTCTTC. This codes for CASSERGYNEQFF. Combining the CDR3 with reference TRBV2 and TRBJ2-1 gives the whole variable domain EPEVTQTPSHQVTQMGQEVILRCVPISNHLYFYWYRQILGQKVEFLVSFYNNEISEKSEIFDDQFSVERPDGSNFTLKIRSTKLEDSAMYFCASSERGYNEQFFGPGTRLTVL.

The rearrangement links TRBV19 to TRBJ1-2; 7 positions match TRBD1. After removal of 4 bases from V and 8 bases from J, the junction contained 13 bases not matched to a gene. The CDR3 consists of 15 residues. CDR1 is LNHDA and CDR2 is SQIVND in the germline V gene (reference sequence). CDR3 sequence (DNA): TGTGCCAGTAGTACAAGTGGGAAAGGGGGCTTCGGCTACACCTTC. Protein: CASSTSGKGGFGYTF. Full variable domain (remainder filled in from reference TRBV19 and TRBJ1-2): DGGITQSPKYLFRKEGQNVTLSCEQNLNHDAMYWYRQDPGQGLRLIYYSQIVNDFQKGDIAEGYSVSREKKESFPLTVTSAQKNPTAFYLCASSTSGKGGFGYTFGSGTRLTVV.

This chain joins TRBV27 and TRBJ1-1; D unclear. Germline V gives CDR1 MNHEY, CDR2 SMNVEV (reference sequence). Deletions cut 7 bases from V and 3 bases from J, with 12 bases between. The CDR3 has 13 amino acids. CDR3 loop: CASTATGYTEAFF. As DNA, the CDR3 is TGTGCCAGCACCGCTACCGGGTACACTGAAGCTTTCTTT.

The sample holds one count of this clone. This chain links TRBV27 with TRBJ2-1, with D tentatively TRBD2 (6 bases). Trimming shortened V by 10 bases and J by 6 bases, and 16 bases separated the two germline ends. CDR1 and CDR2 (germline): MNHEY, SMNVEV (reference sequence). The CDR3 length is 13 residues. CDR3 in amino acids: CAKGSGRINEQFF. The CDR3 DNA reads as TGTGCCAAGGGTAGCGGACGAATCAATGAGCAGTTCTTC.

CDR3 protein: CASSRTSGREYF. As DNA, the CDR3 is TGTGCCAGCAGCCGGACTAGCGGGAGGGAGTATTTT. The chain is built from TRBV7-8 and TRBJ2-3; TRBD2 matches 15 bases. The CDR3 extends over 12 amino acids. Germline V CDR1 and CDR2: SGHVS, FQNEAQ. The V gene end was trimmed by 5 bases and the J gene end by 13 bases; junction bases not matched to a gene: 1.

Written as DNA, the CDR3 is TGCGCCAGCAGACAGGACAGGGCCCACGAGCAGTACTTC. Translating gives CASRQDRAHEQYF. The chain carries TRBV5-1 and TRBJ2-7; 8 nucleotides agree with TRBD1. The CDR3 covers 13 residues. Trimming removed 5 bases from V and 5 bases from J; junction bases left unmatched: 6. Per the germline V gene, CDR1 is SGHRS and CDR2 is YFSETQ.

The chain uses TRBV5-8 and TRBJ1-5, with TRBD1 identical over 9 bases. Trimming at V came to 3 bases and at J to 2 bases, leaving 9 bases not matched to a gene. Germline CDR1 SGHTS, CDR2 YDEGEE. There are 17 residues in the CDR3. The CDR3 spells CASSSGQGSHGNQPQHF. Here the CDR3 DNA reads TGTGCCAGCAGCTCGGGACAGGGAAGTCACGGCAATCAGCCCCAGCATTTT.

This sequence joins TRBV15 and TRBJ2-2; 8 nucleotides line up with TRBD1. The CDR3 is made up of 16 amino acids. Germline CDR1 reads LNHNV; CDR2 reads YYDKDF (reference sequence). Losses at the gene ends were 5 bases for V and 3 bases for J; bases not matched to a gene: 8. CDR3 coding DNA: TGTGCCACCAGCTTACTCCCCAGGGGGCACACCGGGGAGCTGTTTTTT. Its translation: CATSLLPRGHTGELFF.